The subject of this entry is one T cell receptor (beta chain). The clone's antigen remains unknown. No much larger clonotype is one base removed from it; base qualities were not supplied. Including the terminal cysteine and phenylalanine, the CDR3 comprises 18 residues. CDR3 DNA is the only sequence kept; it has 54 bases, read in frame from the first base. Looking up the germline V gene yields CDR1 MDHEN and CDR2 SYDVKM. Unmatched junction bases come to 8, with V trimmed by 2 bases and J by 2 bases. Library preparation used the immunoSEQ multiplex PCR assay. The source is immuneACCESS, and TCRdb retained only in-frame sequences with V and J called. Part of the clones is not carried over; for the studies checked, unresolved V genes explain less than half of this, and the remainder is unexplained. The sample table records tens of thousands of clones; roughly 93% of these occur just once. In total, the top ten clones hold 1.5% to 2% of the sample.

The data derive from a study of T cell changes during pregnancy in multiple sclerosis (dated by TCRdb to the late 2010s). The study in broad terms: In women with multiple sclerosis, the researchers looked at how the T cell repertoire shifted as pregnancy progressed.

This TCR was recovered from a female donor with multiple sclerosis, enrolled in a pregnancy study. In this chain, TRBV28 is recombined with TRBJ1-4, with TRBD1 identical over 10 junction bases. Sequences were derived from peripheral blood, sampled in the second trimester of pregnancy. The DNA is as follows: TGTGCCAGCAGTTTAACGGACAGGGGGACTTTTACTAATGAAAAACTGTTTTTT. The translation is CASSLTDRGTFTNEKLFF.